Following are 10 T cell receptor beta chains from one sample sequenced in a study of PD-1 blockade in classical Hodgkin lymphoma. The assay was immunoSEQ multiplex PCR, and TCRdb's table has in-frame clones only and misses some. There are approximately 60,000 clones in the sample; around 90% occur only once, and 9.7% lies in the top ten. Brentuximab vedotin exposure varied, and every patient relapsed after autologous stem cell transplantation. The source was peripheral blood mononuclear cells (PBMCs), collected at baseline. These receptors originate from a human donor with classical Hodgkin lymphoma.

V is TRBV7-9 and J is TRBJ2-7, with TRBD2 identical over 7 bases. This CDR3 comprises 14 residues. From germline, CDR1 is SEHNR and CDR2 FQNEAQ (reference sequence). Trimming cost V 5 bases and J 2 bases; bases outside gene matches: 6. In DNA, the CDR3 is TGTGCCAGCAGCCCTGGACTAGATCCCTACGAGCAGTACTTC. This sequence encodes CASSPGLDPYEQYF.

Only a few counts were recorded for this clone. J is TRBJ2-1 and V is TRBV7-6; 9 nucleotides align to TRBD2. CDR1 and CDR2 (germline): SGHVS, FNYEAQ. The CDR3 runs to 15 residues. After removal of 2 bases from V and 3 bases from J, the junction contained 2 bases not matched to a gene. The CDR3, as DNA: TGTGCCAGCAGCTTACTAGCGGGGAGCTACAATGAGCAGTTCTTC. Translating gives CASSLLAGSYNEQFF.

The chain uses TRBV19 and TRBJ2-3; D unclear. Germline assignment: CDR1 LNHDA and CDR2 SQIVND (reference sequence). The CDR3 runs to 15 residues. V dropped 3 bases and J dropped 1 base, with 11 bases sitting between them. CDR3 bases: TGTGCCAGTAGTATTGGGGTAGCTGGCACAGATACGCAGTATTTT. Translation gives CASSIGVAGTDTQYF. Drawing the rest from reference TRBV19 and TRBJ2-3, the complete variable domain is DGGITQSPKYLFRKEGQNVTLSCEQNLNHDAMYWYRQDPGQGLRLIYYSQIVNDFQKGDIAEGYSVSREKKESFPLTVTSAQKNPTAFYLCASSIGVAGTDTQYFGPGTRLTVL.

This clone is medium-sized (0.01 to 0.1%). The CDR3 spells CASSYPGGAETQYF. The CDR3 bases are TGTGCCAGCAGCTACCCGGGGGGGGCGGAGACCCAGTACTTC. The chain recombines TRBV5-6 with TRBJ2-5; 8 bases are shared with TRBD2. This CDR3 has 14 residues. After removal of 3 bases from V and 5 bases from J, the junction contained 6 bases not matched to a gene. Germline-derived CDR1 and CDR2 are SGHDT and YYEEEE.

This chain connects TRBV14 to TRBJ2-2; D not resolved. V was pared by 4 bases and J by 7 bases, with 13 bases between. The CDR3 sequence is 14 residues long. In germline, CDR1 is SGHDN, CDR2 FVKESK. For the CDR3, the DNA is TGTGCCAGCAGCCCCGACTTATTCGGCGGGGAGCTGTTTTTT. Its translation is CASSPDLFGGELFF.

The rearrangement joins TRBV28 to TRBJ2-1; D is undetermined. From germline, CDR1 is MDHEN and CDR2 SYDVKM. The V and J ends lost 6 bases and 6 bases respectively, with 18 bases between them. This CDR3 is 15 amino acids long. The CDR3 DNA sequence: TGTGCCAGCAGCAAATGGCGACGGATTAGCAATGAGCAGTTCTTC. Translated: CASSKWRRISNEQFF.

The chain is built from TRBV11-1 and TRBJ1-1; a weak D match, TRBD1 (6 bases). This CDR3 region has 14 residues. Germline values: CDR1 SGHAT, CDR2 FQDESV (reference sequence). V lost 1 base to trimming and J lost 5 bases, with 11 bases between them. The CDR3 protein is CASSLDRVSTEAFF. The CDR3 nucleotides are TGTGCCAGCAGCTTAGACAGGGTATCGACTGAAGCTTTCTTT.

Written as DNA, the CDR3 is TGTGCCAGCAGTGAGCCCGGGACAGCGAACACTGAAGCTTTCTTT. Amino acid sequence: CASSEPGTANTEAFF. The chain is built from TRBV6-1 and TRBJ1-1; 7 positions agree with TRBD1. There are 15 residues in the CDR3. Germline CDR1 reads MNHNS; CDR2 reads SASEGT. J lost 1 base, V lost 3 bases, and 5 bases had no gene match.

The chain combines TRBV29-1 with TRBJ1-2, with a possible D match to TRBD1 (5 bases). Germline CDR1 and CDR2: SQVTM and ANQGSEA. Trimming shortened V by 3 bases and J by 8 bases, and 10 bases separated the two germline ends. The CDR3 covers 11 residues. The CDR3 DNA is TGCAGCGTTGAGGGGGTTCCCGGCTACACCTTC. Protein: CSVEGVPGYTF.

This clone was seen just once. The chain joins TRBV18 to TRBJ2-2; D call uncertain. V lost 1 base and J 6 bases, leaving 9 bases between the germline ends. Per the germline V gene, CDR1 is KGHSH and CDR2 is LQKENI. The CDR3 loop spans 14 amino acids. The CDR3 loop reads CASSPRDGPGELFF. The CDR3 DNA reads as TGTGCCAGCTCACCACGAGACGGCCCCGGGGAGCTGTTTTTT.